This T cell receptor (beta chain) was sequenced for a study of response to subunit inactivated influenza vaccine. Study outcomes and limitations: Few new T cells, the authors suggested, are recruited by each seasonal influenza vaccination.

Germline V gene data show CDR1 as SGDLS and CDR2 as YYNGEE. The J segment lost 4 bases and the V segment lost 3 bases, leaving 8 bases of the junction unmatched. The CDR3 has 15 residues. TCRdb fed the RT-PCR reads into MiXCR, producing one record per CDR3 protein. The sample contains 500,000 to 550,000 distinct CDR3 sequences, around 7.7% of which appear only once. About this clonotype: Its antigen is currently unknown.

This sample comprised PBMCs from blood, obtained about 24 months after vaccination. This clonotype was sampled from a man aged 50-75 years who received an inactivated influenza vaccine. J is TRBJ2-5 and V is TRBV9; 8 nucleotides match TRBD1. The CDR3 DNA is TGTGCCAGCAGCGACCAGGGGGCGCCGGGAGAGACCCAGTACTTC. As protein: CASSDQGAPGETQYF.